This T cell receptor (beta chain) originates from a study of response to subunit inactivated influenza vaccine. The germline V gene has CDR1 KGHSH and CDR2 LQKENI. The CDR3 is 15 amino acids. With 2 bases removed from V and 4 bases from J, the gap between germline ends came to 14 bases. Study-wide findings and caveats: Authors suggested few new T cells are recruited by each seasonal influenza vaccination.

On this clonotype: Its target is not known.

In TCRdb, the RT-PCR reads were re-called with MiXCR into one record per CDR3 protein. This table has 600,000 to 850,000 distinct CDR3 sequences, around 15% appearing once. The sequencing here drew on PBMCs from blood, taken around 15 days before vaccination. The chain recombines TRBV18 with TRBJ2-5; TRBD1 is a possible D gene (5 bases). The sequence came from a middle-aged man who received an inactivated influenza vaccine. The CDR3 nucleotides read TGTGCCAGCTCACCAGTCCAGGGCCCCCGAGAGACCCAGTACTTC. Translated, it gives CASSPVQGPRETQYF. The full variable domain, with the rest looked up from reference TRBV18 and TRBJ2-5, is NAGVMQNPRHLVRRRGQEARLRCSPMKGHSHVYWYRQLPEEGLKFMVYLQKENIIDESGMPKERFSAEFPKEGPSILRIQQVVRGDSAAYFCASSPVQGPRETQYFGPGTRLLVL.